This note documents a single TCR beta chain sequence. Its antigen is still unknown. These data are taken from a study of shared clonotypes between healthy human individuals. As for the study in general: Donors had three CD4 naive, three CD4 memory, two CD8 naive and one CD8 memory plate apiece.

Study results and limitations: Only blood underwent sampling, and tissue repertoires likely differ.

Donors, without exception, were Caucasian adults residing in Nashville, Tennessee. For every subset, genomic DNA was evenly distributed across several immunoSEQ plates. The data were produced by immunoSEQ multiplex PCR, yet TCRdb's version contains in-frame clones alone and is incomplete. Here the sample spans 600,000 to 750,000 clones, 72% being singletons. J was trimmed by 4 bases and V by 5 bases; bases with no gene match: 17. Germline-derived CDR1 and CDR2 are LNHDA and SQIVND (reference sequence). This CDR3 region has 17 residues. The gene calls are TRBV19 and TRBJ2-7; 7 nucleotides align to TRBD1. The clonotype was recovered from a young woman in good health. Sequencing was performed on memory CD4+ T cells sorted from blood. Subset here: CD45RA-negative fraction. CDR3 sequence reads: CASSRGQVWSGGYEQYF. CDR3 DNA: TGTGCCAGTAGTCGTGGACAGGTTTGGTCTGGTGGTTACGAGCAGTACTTC. Filled out from reference TRBV19 and TRBJ2-7, the complete variable domain reads DGGITQSPKYLFRKEGQNVTLSCEQNLNHDAMYWYRQDPGQGLRLIYYSQIVNDFQKGDIAEGYSVSREKKESFPLTVTSAQKNPTAFYLCASSRGQVWSGGYEQYFGPGTRLTVT.